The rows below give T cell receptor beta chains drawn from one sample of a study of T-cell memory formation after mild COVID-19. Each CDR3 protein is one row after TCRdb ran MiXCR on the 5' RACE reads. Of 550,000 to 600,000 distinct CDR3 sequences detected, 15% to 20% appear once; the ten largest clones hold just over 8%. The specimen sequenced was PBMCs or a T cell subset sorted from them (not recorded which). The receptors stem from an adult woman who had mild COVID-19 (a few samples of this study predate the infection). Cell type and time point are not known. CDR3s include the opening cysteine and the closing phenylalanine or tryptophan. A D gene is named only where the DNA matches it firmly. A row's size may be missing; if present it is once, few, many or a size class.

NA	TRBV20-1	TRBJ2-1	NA	CSANQRRSEQFF	TGCAGTGCAAACCAGCGGCGGAGTGAGCAGTTCTTC
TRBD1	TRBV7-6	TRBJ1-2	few	CASSPGQERANYGYTF	TGTGCCAGCAGTCCGGGACAGGAGAGAGCTAACTATGGCTACACCTTC
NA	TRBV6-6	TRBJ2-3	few	CASISEWGTDTQYF	TGTGCCAGCATCTCCGAGTGGGGCACAGATACGCAGTATTTT
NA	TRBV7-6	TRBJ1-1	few	CASSSRIGWMNTEAFF	TGTGCCAGCAGCTCCCGAATTGGGTGGATGAACACTGAAGCTTTCTTT
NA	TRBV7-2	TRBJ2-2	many	CASSLGVARTGELFF	TGTGCCAGCAGCTTAGGTGTCGCGCGCACCGGGGAGCTGTTTTTT
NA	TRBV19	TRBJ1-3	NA	CASRASGNTIYF	TGTGCCAGTCGGGCCTCTGGAAACACCATATATTTT
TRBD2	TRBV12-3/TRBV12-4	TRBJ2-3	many	CASSLTRTRSDTQYF	TGTGCCAGCAGTTTAACTCGGACTAGATCAGATACGCAGTATTTT
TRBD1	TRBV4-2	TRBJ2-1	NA	CASSQGQGSYNEQFF	TGTGCCAGCAGCCAAGGACAGGGCTCCTACAATGAGCAGTTCTTC
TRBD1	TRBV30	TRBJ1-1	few	CAWRTGRSEAFF	TGTGCCTGGAGGACAGGGCGGTCTGAAGCTTTCTTT
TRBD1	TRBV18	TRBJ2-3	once	CASSPPTGRLTDTQYF	TGTGCCAGCTCACCGCCGACAGGGAGACTCACAGATACGCAGTATTTT
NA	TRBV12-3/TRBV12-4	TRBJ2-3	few	CASSFVLGISTDTQYF	TGTGCCAGCAGTTTTGTGCTGGGGATTAGCACAGATACGCAGTATTTT
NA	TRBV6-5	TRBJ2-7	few	CASTPVGPVHYEQYF	TGTGCCAGCACCCCAGTCGGACCGGTACACTACGAGCAGTACTTC
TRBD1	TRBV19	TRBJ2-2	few	CASSIEPWDRRNTGELFF	TGTGCCAGTAGTATAGAACCATGGGACAGGAGAAACACCGGGGAGCTGTTTTTT
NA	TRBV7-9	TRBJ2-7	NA	CASSHRDTSYEQYF	TGTGCCAGCAGCCACCGGGACACTTCCTACGAGCAGTACTTC
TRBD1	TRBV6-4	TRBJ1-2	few	CASSGRDRNYGYTF	TGTGCCAGCAGTGGCCGGGACAGGAACTATGGCTACACCTTC
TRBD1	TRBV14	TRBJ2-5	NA	CASSPQGGQEETQYF	TGTGCCAGCAGCCCTCAGGGGGGACAGGAAGAGACCCAGTACTTC
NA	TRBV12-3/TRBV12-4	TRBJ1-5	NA	CASSPGTLESWQHF	TGTGCCAGCAGTCCCGGGACACTGGAATCATGGCAGCATTTT
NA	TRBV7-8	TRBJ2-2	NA	CASSPPLLARVPATGELFF	TGTGCCAGCAGCCCCCCCCTCCTAGCGCGCGTCCCGGCCACCGGGGAGCTGTTTTTT
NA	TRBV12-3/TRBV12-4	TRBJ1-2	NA	CASHDHYGYTF	TGTGCCAGTCACGACCACTATGGCTACACCTTC
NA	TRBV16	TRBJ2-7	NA	CASSQSKYWQGAYEQYF	TGTGCCAGCAGCCAATCTAAGTATTGGCAGGGAGCCTACGAGCAGTACTTC
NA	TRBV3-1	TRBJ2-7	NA	CASSHAKGGEQYF	TGTGCCAGCAGCCACGCGAAGGGCGGCGAGCAGTACTTC
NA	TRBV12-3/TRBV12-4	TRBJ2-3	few	CASRSIDKGTDTQYF	TGTGCCAGCAGATCCATCGATAAGGGCACAGATACGCAGTATTTT
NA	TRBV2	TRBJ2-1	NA	CASSVDLSYNEQFF	TGTGCCAGCAGTGTAGACCTCTCCTACAATGAGCAGTTCTTC
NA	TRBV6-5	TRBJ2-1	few	CASSQGGEWQFF	TGTGCCAGCAGCCAGGGTGGGGAGTGGCAGTTCTTC
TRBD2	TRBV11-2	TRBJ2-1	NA	CASSLERLAGRGEQFF	TGTGCCAGCAGCTTAGAGCGGCTAGCGGGGAGAGGTGAGCAGTTCTTC
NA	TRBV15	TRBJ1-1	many	CATSRVGTEAFF	TGTGCCACCAGCAGAGTGGGCACTGAAGCTTTCTTT
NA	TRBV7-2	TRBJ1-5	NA	CASSLGRDKVQPQHF	TGTGCCAGCAGCTTGGGTAGGGATAAAGTCCAGCCCCAGCATTTT
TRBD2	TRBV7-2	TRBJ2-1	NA	CASSLHGAGARNEQFF	TGTGCCAGCAGCTTACACGGAGCGGGAGCTCGAAATGAGCAGTTCTTC
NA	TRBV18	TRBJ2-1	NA	CASSPLSGGNGNEQFF	TGTGCCAGCTCACCACTGTCCGGGGGCAACGGTAATGAGCAGTTCTTC
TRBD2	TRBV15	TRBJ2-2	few	CATSRDNGGAGGELFF	TGTGCCACCAGCAGAGATAACGGGGGGGCCGGCGGGGAGCTGTTTTTT
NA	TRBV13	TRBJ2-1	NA	CASSPNIQGAEQFF	TGTGCCAGCAGCCCAAACATACAGGGTGCTGAGCAGTTCTTC
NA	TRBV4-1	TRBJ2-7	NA	CASSQDNYEQYF	TGCGCCAGCAGCCAAGACAACTACGAGCAGTACTTC
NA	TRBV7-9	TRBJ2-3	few	CASSSYPLTGQITDTQYF	TGTGCCAGCAGCTCTTATCCGCTGACAGGTCAAATCACAGATACGCAGTATTTT
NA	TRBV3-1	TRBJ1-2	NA	CASSPLGGLHYGYTF	TGTGCCAGCAGCCCGCTGGGGGGACTTCACTATGGCTACACCTTC
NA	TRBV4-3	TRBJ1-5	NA	CASSQALNQPQHF	TGCGCCAGCAGCCAAGCCCTCAATCAGCCCCAGCATTTT
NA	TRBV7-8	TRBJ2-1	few	CASSLGGGYYNEQFF	TGTGCCAGCAGCTTAGGGGGCGGGTACTACAATGAGCAGTTCTTC